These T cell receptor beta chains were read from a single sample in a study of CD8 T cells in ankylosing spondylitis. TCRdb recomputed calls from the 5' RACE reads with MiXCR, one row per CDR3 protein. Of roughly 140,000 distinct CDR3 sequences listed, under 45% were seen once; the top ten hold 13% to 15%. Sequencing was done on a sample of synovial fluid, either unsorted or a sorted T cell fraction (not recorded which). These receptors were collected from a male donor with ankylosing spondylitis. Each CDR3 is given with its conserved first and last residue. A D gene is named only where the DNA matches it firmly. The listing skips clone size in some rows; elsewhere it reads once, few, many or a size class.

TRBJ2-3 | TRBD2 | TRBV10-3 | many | TGTGCCATCAGTGAGTCGACTGGTCGGACTAGCGGGTACACAGATACGCAGTATTTT | CAISESTGRTSGYTDTQYF
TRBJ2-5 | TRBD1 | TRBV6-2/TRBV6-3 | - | TGTGCCAGCCACTCCGGGACAGGAGATCAAGAGACCCAGTACTTC | CASHSGTGDQETQYF
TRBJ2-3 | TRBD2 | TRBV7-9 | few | TGTGCCGGGCACGGAGGGCGGGAGTCAGATACGCAGTATTTT | CAGHGGRESDTQYF
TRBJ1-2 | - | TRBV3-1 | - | TGTGCCAGCAGCCAAGTTGGGCAGCGATATGGCTACACCTTC | CASSQVGQRYGYTF
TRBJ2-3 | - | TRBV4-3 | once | TGCGCCAGCAGCCAACGGATATTGAGCACAGATACGCAGTATTTT | CASSQRILSTDTQYF
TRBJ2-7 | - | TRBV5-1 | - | TGCGCCAGCAGCTTGTTGTACAGTGGATCCTACGAGCAGTACTTC | CASSLLYSGSYEQYF
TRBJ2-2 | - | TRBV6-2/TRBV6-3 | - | TGTGCCAGCAGTTATTCGAGCGACACCGGGGAGCTGTTTTTT | CASSYSSDTGELFF
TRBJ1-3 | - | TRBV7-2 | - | TGTGCCAGCAGCTTAGGGGTGTCTGGAAACACCATATATTTT | CASSLGVSGNTIYF
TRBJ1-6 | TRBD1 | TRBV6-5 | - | TGTGCCAGCAGTTCCCCTGACGACAGGGGGGTTTATAATTCACCCCTCCACTTT | CASSSPDDRGVYNSPLHF
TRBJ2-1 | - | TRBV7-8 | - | TGTGCCAGCAGCTTATTGACTATGGACAATGAGCAGTTCTTC | CASSLLTMDNEQFF
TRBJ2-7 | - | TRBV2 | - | TGTGCCAGCAGTGATCTCGGCGCCTACGAGCAGTACTTC | CASSDLGAYEQYF
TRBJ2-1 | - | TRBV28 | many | TGTGCCAGCAGCTCCTGGCCGTACAATGAGCAGTTCTTC | CASSSWPYNEQFF
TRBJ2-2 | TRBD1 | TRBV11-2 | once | TGTGCCAGCAGCTTAGCCTGGGACAGAGCCGGGGAGCTGTTTTTT | CASSLAWDRAGELFF
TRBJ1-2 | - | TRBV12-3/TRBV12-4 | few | TGTGCCAGCAGCCGCCGCACAGGGCTTAACTATGGCTACACCTTC | CASSRRTGLNYGYTF
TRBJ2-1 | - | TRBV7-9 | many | TGTGCCAGCAGCTTAGCGGGGGATTTTGAGCAGTTCTTC | CASSLAGDFEQFF
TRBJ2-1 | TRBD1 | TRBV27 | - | TGTGCCAGCAGTTTAGTAGGACAGGGCTACAATGAGCAGTTCTTC | CASSLVGQGYNEQFF
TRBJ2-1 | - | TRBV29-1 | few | TGCAGCGTTGGTAGGCAGGTGGGGTTCTTC | CSVGRQVGFF
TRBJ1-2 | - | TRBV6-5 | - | TGTGCCAGCAGTTACTCGAGAGAGGGGCCGTCGAGTTATGGCTACACCTTC | CASSYSREGPSSYGYTF
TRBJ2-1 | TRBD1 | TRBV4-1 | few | TGCGCCAGCAGCCAAGTACAGGGGGATCCCATGGGCTACAATGAGCAGTTCTTC | CASSQVQGDPMGYNEQFF
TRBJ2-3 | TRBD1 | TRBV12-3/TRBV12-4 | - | TGTGCCAGCACCCGGGACAGGGGGCTTACTAGCACAGATACGCAGTATTTT | CASTRDRGLTSTDTQYF
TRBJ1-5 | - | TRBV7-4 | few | TGTGCCAGCAGCCCACTGGACCCGGGCGAGGGCAATCAGCCCCAGCATTTT | CASSPLDPGEGNQPQHF
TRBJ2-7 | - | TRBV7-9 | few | TGTGCCAGCAGCTTAGCGTGGCGATGGGAGCAGTACTTC | CASSLAWRWEQYF
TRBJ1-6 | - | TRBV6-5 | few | TGTGCCAGCAGTTACTCCGGGGAGTTAGGAACACCCCTCCACTTT | CASSYSGELGTPLHF
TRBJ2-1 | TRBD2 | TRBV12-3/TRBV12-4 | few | TGTGCCAGCAGTTTTCGAATAGCGGGAGTGTCCTACAATGAGCAGTTCTTC | CASSFRIAGVSYNEQFF
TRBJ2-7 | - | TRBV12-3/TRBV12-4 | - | TGTGCCAGCAGTAGCGCGTTGTGGAACGAGCAGTACTTC | CASSSALWNEQYF
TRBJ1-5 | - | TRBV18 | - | TGTGCCAGCTCCCTCATTTCGAATCAGCCCCAGCATTTT | CASSLISNQPQHF
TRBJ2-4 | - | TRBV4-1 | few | TGCGCCAGCAGCCAAGTGTTACGAGGAAACATTCAGTACTTC | CASSQVLRGNIQYF
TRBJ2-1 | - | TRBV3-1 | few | TGTGCCAGCAGCCACACTGACAGGATCTGGTCCTACAATGAGCAGTTCTTC | CASSHTDRIWSYNEQFF
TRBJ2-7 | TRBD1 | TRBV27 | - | TGTGCCAGCAGTTTCCACCGTTTCCGGACAGGGATAGACGAGCAGTACTTC | CASSFHRFRTGIDEQYF
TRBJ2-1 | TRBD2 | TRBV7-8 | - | TGTGCCAGCAGCCTCCCCTTAGCGGGGGTGTACAATGAGCAGTTCTTC | CASSLPLAGVYNEQFF
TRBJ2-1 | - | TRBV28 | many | TGTGCCAGCAGGGGACCCTTAGAAATCAATGAGCAGTTCTTC | CASRGPLEINEQFF
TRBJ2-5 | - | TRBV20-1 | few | TGCAGTGCTAGTGTCCGGAACCCGCCCGAGACCCAGTACTTC | CSASVRNPPETQYF
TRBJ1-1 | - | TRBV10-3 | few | TGTGCCATCAGTGAGTGGTACAGGATGATGAACACTGAAGCTTTCTTT | CAISEWYRMMNTEAFF
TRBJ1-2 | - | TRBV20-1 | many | TGCAGTGCTAGTAGGGAGGTCCCCTACACCTTC | CSASREVPYTF
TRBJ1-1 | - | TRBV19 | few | TGTGCCAGTAGCAGTGCTGGGCACACTGAAGCTTTCTTT | CASSSAGHTEAFF
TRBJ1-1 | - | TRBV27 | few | TGTGCCAGCAGTTCGGAGACAGGAGGGAACACTGAAGCTTTCTTT | CASSSETGGNTEAFF
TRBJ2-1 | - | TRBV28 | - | TGTGCCAGCAGTTTGCCCGGGGTGGGGGTATACAATGAGCAGTTCTTC | CASSLPGVGVYNEQFF
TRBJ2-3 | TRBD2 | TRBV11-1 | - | TGTGCCAGCAGCTCTTCCTACGGGACTAGCGGGCCTACAGATACGCAGTATTTT | CASSSSYGTSGPTDTQYF
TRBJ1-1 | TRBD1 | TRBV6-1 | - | TGTGCCAGCAGTGAACTCTCGGGACAGGGGAACACTGAAGCTTTCTTT | CASSELSGQGNTEAFF
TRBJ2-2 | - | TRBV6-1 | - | TGTGCCAGCAGCAAGATGGGGGGCATTCAAGGGGAGCTGTTTTTT | CASSKMGGIQGELFF
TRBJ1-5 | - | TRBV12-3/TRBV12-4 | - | TGTGCCAGCAGTTTAGCTGGGGACAATCAGCCCCAGCATTTT | CASSLAGDNQPQHF
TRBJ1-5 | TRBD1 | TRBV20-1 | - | TGCAGTGCTAAGACAGGGATTGCCGGTCAGCCCCAGCATTTT | CSAKTGIAGQPQHF